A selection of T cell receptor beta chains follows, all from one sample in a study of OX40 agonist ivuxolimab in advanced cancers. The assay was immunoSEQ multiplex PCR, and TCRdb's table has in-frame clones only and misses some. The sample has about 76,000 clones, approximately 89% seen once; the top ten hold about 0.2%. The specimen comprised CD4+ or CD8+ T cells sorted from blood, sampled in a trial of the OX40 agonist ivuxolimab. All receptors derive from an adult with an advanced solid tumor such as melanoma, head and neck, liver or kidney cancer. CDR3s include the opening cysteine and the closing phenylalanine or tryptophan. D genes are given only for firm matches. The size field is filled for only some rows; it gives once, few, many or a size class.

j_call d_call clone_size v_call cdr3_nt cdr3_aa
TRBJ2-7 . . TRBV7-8 TGTGCCAGCAGCTCTAGGAGCCGGGGGCGGGACGCCTCCTACGAGCAGTACTTC CASSSRSRGRDASYEQYF
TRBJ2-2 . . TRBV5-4 TGTGCCAGCAGCCTAGGACAGGGAGGGGGCATCACCGGGGAGCTGTTTTTT CASSLGQGGGITGELFF
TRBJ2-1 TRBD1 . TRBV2 TGTGCCAGCAGTGCCGGGACAGGGCCCTACAATGAGCAGTTCTTC CASSAGTGPYNEQFF
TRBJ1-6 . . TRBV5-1 TGCGCCAGCAGCTTGGAGAAAACCCATAATTCACCCCTCCACTTT CASSLEKTHNSPLHF
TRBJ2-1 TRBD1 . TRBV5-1 TGCGCCAGCAGCTTCCTACAGGGGTCCAATGAGCAGTTCTTC CASSFLQGSNEQFF
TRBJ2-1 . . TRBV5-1 TGCGCCAGCAGCTTTGGGGACGCCGGCGGGAATGAGCAGTTCTTC CASSFGDAGGNEQFF
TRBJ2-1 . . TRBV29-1 TGCAGCGTCACTACAGGAGACCCCTACAATGAGCAGTTCTTC CSVTTGDPYNEQFF
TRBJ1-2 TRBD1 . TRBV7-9 TGTGCCAGCAGCCTCCAGGACAGGCCTAACGACTATGGCTACACCTTC CASSLQDRPNDYGYTF
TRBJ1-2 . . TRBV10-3 TGTGCCATCAGTGAGGGATCTGGCTACACCTTC CAISEGSGYTF
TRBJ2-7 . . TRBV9 TGTGCCAGCAGCCCGACAGGGAGGGGCTACGAGCAGTACTTC CASSPTGRGYEQYF
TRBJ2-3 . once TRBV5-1 TGCGCCAGCAGCTTGGGAGATACGCAGTATTTT CASSLGDTQYF
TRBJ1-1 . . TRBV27 TGTGCCAGCAGTTTCCTGAGGGGATCTGAAGCTTTCTTT CASSFLRGSEAFF
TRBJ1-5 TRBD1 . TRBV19 TGTGCCAGTAGTATTAGGGACAGGGGTCAGCCCCAGCATTTT CASSIRDRGQPQHF
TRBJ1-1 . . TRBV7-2 TGTGCCAGCAGAGCGATGGCTACCACTGAAGCTTTCTTT CASRAMATTEAFF
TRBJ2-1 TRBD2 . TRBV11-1 TGTGCCAGCAGCTCTGGACTAGCAGCCTACAATGAGCAGTTCTTC CASSSGLAAYNEQFF
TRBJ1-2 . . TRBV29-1 TGCAGCGTTTTTCGCAGGGCCACACCCAACTATGGCTACACCTTC CSVFRRATPNYGYTF
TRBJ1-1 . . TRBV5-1 TGCGCCAGCAGCTTGGCAGGGTCAACTGAAGCTTTCTTT CASSLAGSTEAFF